Each of the 12 T cell receptor beta chains below was sequenced from the same sample in a study of shared clonotypes between healthy human individuals. Data came from immunoSEQ multiplex PCR; TCRdb stores just in-frame clones and leaves some out. The sample contains around 980,000 clones, approximately 78% of which appear only once. The specimen was memory CD4+ T cells from PBMCs. Subset: CD45RA-negative fraction. These receptors were taken from a man younger than 35 in good health. Some clones in this sample may be carry-over from other donors' samples.

This clone was counted once. The V call is TRBV9, the J call TRBJ1-3; TRBD1 agrees at 7 bases. The CDR3 covers 16 residues. Germline values: CDR1 SGDLS, CDR2 YYNGEE. V trimming: 6 bases; J trimming: 4 bases; junction bases outside the gene matches: 13. The CDR3 nucleotides read TGTGCCAGCACCCGAATTCCCACAGGGGAGGGAAACACCATATATTTT. Translation gives CASTRIPTGEGNTIYF.

V is TRBV6-6 and J is TRBJ2-5; unclear D gene. V dropped 0 bases and J dropped 3 bases, with 8 bases sitting between them. This CDR3 is 14 amino acids long. Germline CDR1 MNHNY, CDR2 SVGAGI (reference sequence). CDR3 protein: CASSYSRREETQYF. CDR3 nucleotide sequence: TGTGCCAGCAGTTACTCGCGAAGGGAAGAGACCCAGTACTTC.

The J gene is TRBJ1-2, the V gene TRBV18; D might be TRBD1 (6 bases). CDR3 size: 14 residues. V lost 3 bases, J lost 2 bases, and 10 bases lay in between. Germline assignment: CDR1 KGHSH and CDR2 LQKENI. This chain's CDR3 is CASSPAQGNYGYTF. The CDR3 nucleotides are TGTGCCAGCTCACCCGCACAGGGAAACTATGGCTACACCTTC.

In DNA form, the CDR3 reads TGTGCCAGCAGTTCCGGGTTTGGTGGCTACACCTTC. Amino acid sequence: CASSSGFGGYTF. This rearrangement joins TRBV28 to TRBJ1-2; no definite D call. The germline CDR1 and CDR2 sequences are MDHEN and SYDVKM. V was pared by 4 bases and J by 7 bases, with 10 bases between. CDR3 length equals 12 residues.

This chain connects TRBV28 to TRBJ2-7; D call uncertain. CDR1 is MDHEN, CDR2 SYDVKM, per germline. The CDR3 loop spans 15 amino acids. V was shortened by 4 bases and J by 2 bases, with 15 bases between the two germline ends. The CDR3 sequence is CASSSSRRAAYEQYF. The CDR3 region has the DNA TGTGCCAGCAGTTCGAGTAGGCGTGCAGCCTACGAGCAGTACTTC.

In this sample, this clone turned up once. The V and J genes are TRBV28 and TRBJ1-2, with 7 bases lining up with TRBD1. This CDR3 has 14 amino acids. Germline V lookup: CDR1 MDHEN, CDR2 SYDVKM. V lost 2 bases, J lost 8 bases, and 8 bases stayed unmatched. The CDR3 loop reads CASSLQGVFRGYTF. CDR3 nucleotides: TGTGCCAGCAGTTTACAGGGGGTTTTCCGCGGCTACACCTTC.

The chain couples TRBV4-1 to TRBJ2-5; D is unresolved. The germline gives CDR1 MGHRA, CDR2 YSYEKL. Trimming stripped 2 bases from V and 5 bases from J, with 9 bases between. This CDR3 has 13 amino acids. This chain's CDR3 is CASSQSGSETQYF. Written as DNA, the CDR3 is TGCGCCAGCAGCCAATCGGGTTCGGAGACCCAGTACTTC.

This sequence joins TRBV5-1 and TRBJ2-1; 7 bases are a match to TRBD2. The germline gives CDR1 SGHRS, CDR2 YFSETQ. The CDR3 is 16 amino acids. V lost 0 bases to trimming and J lost 2 bases; unmatched junction nucleotides: 5. CDR3 sequence reads: CASSLAGGSTYNEQFF. CDR3 sequence (DNA): TGCGCCAGCAGCTTGGCTGGCGGGAGCACCTACAATGAGCAGTTCTTC.

This chain uses TRBV4-2 with TRBJ2-1; 13 nucleotides match TRBD2. This CDR3 has 16 residues. Germline V CDR1 and CDR2: LGHNA, YNFKEQ. With 4 bases clipped from V and 8 bases from J, the junction kept 8 bases outside the gene matches. The CDR3 bases are TGTGCCAGCAGCCTAAGGACTAGCGGGAGTGTCGATGAGCAGTTCTTC. It encodes CASSLRTSGSVDEQFF.

A word on this clone: Just one base apart from a much larger clone, this may be a read error. CDR3 amino acids: CSVDGRAGGWNEQFF. CDR3 bases: TGCAGCGTTGACGGGCGTGCCGGGGGATGGAATGAGCAGTTCTTC. The chain combines TRBV29-1 with TRBJ2-1, with D perhaps matching TRBD2 (6 bases). There are 15 residues in the CDR3. Germline CDR1 reads SQVTM; CDR2 reads ANQGSEA. V was trimmed by 3 bases and J by 7 bases, leaving 19 bases between them.

This chain links TRBV19 with TRBJ1-2; no firm D call. In germline, CDR1 is LNHDA, CDR2 SQIVND (reference sequence). This CDR3 has 11 residues. V was cut by 1 base and J by 7 bases, with 4 bases left in between. DNA of the CDR3: TGTGCCAGTAGTATAGGGTTTGGCTACACCTTC. Protein: CASSIGFGYTF. The full variable domain, completed using reference TRBV19 and TRBJ1-2, is DGGITQSPKYLFRKEGQNVTLSCEQNLNHDAMYWYRQDPGQGLRLIYYSQIVNDFQKGDIAEGYSVSREKKESFPLTVTSAQKNPTAFYLCASSIGFGYTFGSGTRLTVV.

The CDR3 loop reads CASSFRTGVGNTEAFF. For the CDR3, the DNA is TGTGCCAGCAGCTTTAGGACAGGCGTGGGGAACACTGAAGCTTTCTTT. This chain connects TRBV11-3 to TRBJ1-1; 7 nucleotides agree with TRBD1. With V trimmed by 3 bases and J by 1 base, 8 bases remained unmatched. The length of the CDR3 is 16 residues. Germline assignment: CDR1 SGHNT and CDR2 YENEEA.